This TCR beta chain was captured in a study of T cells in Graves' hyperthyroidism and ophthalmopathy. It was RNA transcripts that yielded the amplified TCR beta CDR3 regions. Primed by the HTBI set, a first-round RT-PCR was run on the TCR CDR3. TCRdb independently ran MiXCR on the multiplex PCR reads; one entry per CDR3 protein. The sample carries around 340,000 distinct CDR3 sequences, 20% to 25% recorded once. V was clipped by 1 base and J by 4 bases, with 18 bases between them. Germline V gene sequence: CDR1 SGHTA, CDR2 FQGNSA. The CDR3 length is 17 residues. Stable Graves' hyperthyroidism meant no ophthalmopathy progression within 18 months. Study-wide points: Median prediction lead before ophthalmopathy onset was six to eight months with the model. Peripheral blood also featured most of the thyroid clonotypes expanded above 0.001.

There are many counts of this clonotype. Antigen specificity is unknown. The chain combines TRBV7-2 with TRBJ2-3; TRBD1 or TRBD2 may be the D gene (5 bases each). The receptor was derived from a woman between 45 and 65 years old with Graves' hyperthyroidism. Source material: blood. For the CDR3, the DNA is TGTGCCAGCAGCTTAGATGGGACCCGCAACTGGGCAGATACGCAGTATTTT. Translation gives CASSLDGTRNWADTQYF.